A single T cell receptor (beta chain) is shown here with its context. An equimolar mix of two oligonucleotides served as the beta constant-region primer for TRBC1 and TRBC2. Ligated cDNA was amplified by four rounds of PCR with nested alpha and beta constant-region primers and SP2. TCRdb passed the UMI-ligation and nested PCR reads through MiXCR, listing each CDR3 protein once. The table records about 120,000 distinct CDR3 sequences, 35% to 45% of them present only once. The data derive from a study of naive and memory T cell subsets. Cells stained for CD3, CD4, CD8, CD45RA, CD27 and viability were sorted into four CD45RA/CD27 subsets. Germline CDR1 SQVTM, CDR2 ANQGSEA. The CDR3 is 12 residues long. Deletions cut 6 bases from V and 8 bases from J, with 16 bases between.

The V call is TRBV29-1, the J call TRBJ1-2; a weak D match, TRBD1 (6 bases). The sequenced sample was central memory CD4+ T cells from blood. The receptor comes from a human donor in good health. This CDR3 reads CSVSTGTHGYTF. DNA of the CDR3: TGCAGCGTGTCGACAGGAACACACGGCTACACCTTC.